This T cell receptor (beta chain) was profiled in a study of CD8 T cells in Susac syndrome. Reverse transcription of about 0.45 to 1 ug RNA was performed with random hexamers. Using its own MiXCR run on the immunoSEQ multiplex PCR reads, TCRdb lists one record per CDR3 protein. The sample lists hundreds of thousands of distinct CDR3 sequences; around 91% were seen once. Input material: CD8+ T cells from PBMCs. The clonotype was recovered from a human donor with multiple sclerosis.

CDR3 DNA sequence: TGTGCCAGCAGCAAGCCAAGTGCCCAGGTAGCCAAAAACATTCAGTACTTC. As protein: CASSKPSAQVAKNIQYF. This chain connects TRBV11-2 to TRBJ2-4; D gene unclear. The CDR3 contains 17 residues. Germline V gives CDR1 SGHAT, CDR2 FQNNGV. The ends were cut back, 5 bases at V and 0 bases at J, with 17 bases in the middle.